The 16 T cell receptor beta chains listed next were all sequenced from one sample in a study of T cells of healthy individuals. TCRdb redid the calling of the 5' RACE reads with MiXCR, one entry per CDR3 protein. Of under 70,000 distinct CDR3 sequences listed, about 14% were seen once; the top ten hold 15% to 20%. Source of these receptors: a human donor in good health.

This clonotype was observed a few times. The chain joins TRBV20-1 to TRBJ1-1; D may be TRBD1 (6 bases). V lost 1 base and J lost 0, with 12 bases in between. The CDR3 sequence is 15 residues long. CDR1 is DFQATT, CDR2 SNEGSKA, per germline (reference sequence). The CDR3 here is CSARGSAGVNTEAFF. The CDR3 coding sequence is TGCAGTGCTAGAGGGTCGGCAGGGGTGAACACTGAAGCTTTCTTT.

In this sample, this clonotype turned up a few times. In nucleotides, the CDR3 is TGTGCCACCAGTGGTTCGCGGGGGGGGAGCACAGATACGCAGTATTTT. Amino acid sequence: CATSGSRGGSTDTQYF. V is TRBV24-1 and J is TRBJ2-3; 9 positions match TRBD2. Unmatched junction bases numbered 5, after V lost 5 bases and J lost 0 bases. The CDR3 totals 16 residues. Looked up from germline, CDR1 is KGHDR and CDR2 is SFDVKD.

This clonotype has at least ten counts. The chain is built from TRBV4-3 and TRBJ2-6; D perhaps matches TRBD1 (5 bases). The germline gives CDR1 LGHNA, CDR2 YSLEER. This CDR3 is 16 amino acids long. The germline V and J ends were trimmed by 3 bases and 1 base, with 10 bases remaining between them. This chain's CDR3 is CASSQSGLSGANVLTF. The DNA for the CDR3 is TGCGCCAGCAGCCAGTCAGGGCTATCTGGGGCCAACGTCCTGACTTTC.

The sample holds one count of this clonotype. The gene calls are TRBV12-3 or TRBV12-4 and TRBJ1-1; D remains ambiguous. Trimming shortened V by 1 base and J by 4 bases, and 1 base separated the two germline ends. CDR3 length equals 11 residues. CDR3 sequence: CASSLGTEAFF. The CDR3 DNA reads as TGTGCCAGCAGTTTAGGCACTGAAGCTTTCTTT.

This clonotype was recorded at least ten times. The chain recombines TRBV7-9 with TRBJ1-1; D uncertain. The CDR3 is 15 residues long. In germline, CDR1 is SEHNR, CDR2 FQNEAQ (reference sequence). With 0 bases removed from V and 1 base from J, the gap between germline ends came to 9 bases. The CDR3: CASSLALGENTEAFF. The CDR3, as DNA: TGTGCCAGCAGCTTAGCTTTAGGAGAGAACACTGAAGCTTTCTTT.

V and J are TRBV7-2 and TRBJ2-4; D unclear. CDR3 size: 15 residues. V lost 2 bases, J lost 2 bases, and 10 bases lay in between. Germline V CDR1 and CDR2: SGHTA, FQGNSA. CDR3: CASSLPHGTKNIQYF. In nucleotides, the CDR3 is TGTGCCAGCAGCTTACCACATGGAACCAAAAACATTCAGTACTTC.

The rearrangement uses TRBV7-9 and TRBJ2-3; TRBD2 matches 7 bases. The CDR3 spans 15 residues. Germline V lookup: CDR1 SEHNR, CDR2 FQNEAQ (reference sequence). V gave up 1 base and J gave up 1 base; unmatched junction bases: 2. The CDR3 loop reads CASSLVSGGTDTQYF. The CDR3 DNA follows: TGTGCCAGCAGCTTAGTCAGCGGGGGCACAGATACGCAGTATTTT. Full variable domain (outside the CDR3, taken from reference TRBV7-9 and TRBJ2-3): DTGVSQNPRHKITKRGQNVTFRCDPISEHNRLYWYRQTLGQGPEFLTYFQNEAQLEKSRLLSDRFSAERPKGSFSTLEIQRTEQGDSAMYLCASSLVSGGTDTQYFGPGTRLTVL.

This clonotype has more than one count but fewer than ten. V and J are TRBV7-9 and TRBJ2-3, with 10 bases fitting TRBD2. Germline values: CDR1 SEHNR, CDR2 FQNEAQ (reference sequence). Trimming removed 5 bases from V and 6 bases from J; junction bases left unmatched: 8. The CDR3 contains 15 residues. The chain's CDR3 is CASSPKRGGPDTQYF. In DNA form, the CDR3 reads TGTGCCAGCAGCCCAAAGCGGGGGGGCCCCGATACGCAGTATTTT.

This clonotype was detected many times. The V gene is TRBV27, the J gene TRBJ1-1, with TRBD1 identical over 12 bases. The CDR3 sequence is 16 residues long. Germline lookup yields CDR1 MNHEY and CDR2 SMNVEV (reference sequence). The ends lost 5 bases at V and 4 bases at J; junction bases unmatched: 8. The CDR3 DNA reads TGTGCCAGCAGTCCGGGGACAGGGGGCGAAGTCACTGAAGCTTTCTTT. This translates into CASSPGTGGEVTEAFF.

This clonotype appeared a few times. The J gene is TRBJ1-4, the V gene TRBV4-3; D is uncertain. The V and J ends lost 0 bases and 3 bases respectively, with 11 bases between them. Germline V gene sequence: CDR1 LGHNA, CDR2 YSLEER. CDR3 length: 16 residues. CDR3 in amino acids: CASSQDGNRANEKLFF. The CDR3 region has the DNA TGCGCCAGCAGCCAAGATGGTAACCGCGCTAATGAAAAACTGTTTTTT.

This clonotype was seen more than once but under ten times. The rearrangement joins TRBV19 to TRBJ2-3, with 8 bases matching TRBD2. Germline loops: CDR1 LNHDA, CDR2 SQIVND (reference sequence). The CDR3 loop spans 14 amino acids. Losses at the gene ends were 7 bases for V and 4 bases for J; bases not matched to a gene: 7. CDR3 protein: CASMRREGPDTQYF. The CDR3 nucleotides are TGTGCCAGTATGAGACGGGAGGGCCCAGATACGCAGTATTTT.

The gene calls are TRBV14 and TRBJ2-6; a weak D match, TRBD2 (5 bases). V lost 0 bases to trimming and J lost 1 base, with 10 bases between them. CDR1 and CDR2 (germline): SGHDN, FVKESK. This CDR3 contains 17 residues. The CDR3 spells CASSQDRAGSGANVLTF. CDR3 sequence (DNA): TGTGCCAGCAGCCAAGATCGTGCGGGTTCTGGGGCCAACGTCCTGACTTTC.

In its sample, this clonotype was seen many times. The rearrangement links TRBV2 to TRBJ2-1, with D unclear. Germline CDR1 SNHLY, CDR2 FYNNEI. The V end was cut by 4 bases, the J end by 8 bases, with 6 bases between. The CDR3 runs 11 residues. The CDR3 region has the DNA TGTGCCAGCAGTGGTGAGCATGAGCAGTTCTTC. Protein product: CASSGEHEQFF.

In this sample, this clonotype is medium-sized. The J gene is TRBJ1-1, the V gene TRBV29-1; no definite D call. CDR3 length: 11 residues. Germline values: CDR1 SQVTM, CDR2 ANQGSEA. V dropped 7 bases and J dropped 1 base, with 7 bases sitting between them. The CDR3 sequence is CSGKRNTEAFF. The CDR3 nucleotides read TGCAGCGGTAAAAGGAACACTGAAGCTTTCTTT. Together with reference TRBV29-1 and TRBJ1-1, the CDR3 gives the full variable domain: SAVISQKPSRDICQRGTSLTIQCQVDSQVTMMFWYRQQPGQSLTLIATANQGSEATYESGFVIDKFPISRPNLTFSTLTVSNMSPEDSSIYLCSGKRNTEAFFGQGTRLTVV.

This clonotype was found many times. This chain joins TRBV10-1 and TRBJ2-7; D remains unclear. CDR3 length: 12 residues. CDR1 is WNHNN and CDR2 is SYGVQD in the germline V gene (reference sequence). Trimming pared 4 bases from V and 1 base from J, leaving 5 bases between. The CDR3 DNA is TGCGCCAGCAGTGGTGGGTCCTACGAGCAGTACTTC. Translating gives CASSGGSYEQYF.

This chain uses TRBV5-5 with TRBJ2-2; D is possibly TRBD1 (5 bases). In germline, CDR1 is SGHKS, CDR2 YYEKEE (reference sequence). CDR3 size: 16 residues. Trimming left V 5 bases short and J 8 bases short, with 22 bases between. This chain's CDR3 is CASRGADNQRPGELFF. The CDR3 DNA reads TGTGCCAGCAGAGGGGCGGATAACCAACGCCCGGGGGAGCTGTTTTTT.